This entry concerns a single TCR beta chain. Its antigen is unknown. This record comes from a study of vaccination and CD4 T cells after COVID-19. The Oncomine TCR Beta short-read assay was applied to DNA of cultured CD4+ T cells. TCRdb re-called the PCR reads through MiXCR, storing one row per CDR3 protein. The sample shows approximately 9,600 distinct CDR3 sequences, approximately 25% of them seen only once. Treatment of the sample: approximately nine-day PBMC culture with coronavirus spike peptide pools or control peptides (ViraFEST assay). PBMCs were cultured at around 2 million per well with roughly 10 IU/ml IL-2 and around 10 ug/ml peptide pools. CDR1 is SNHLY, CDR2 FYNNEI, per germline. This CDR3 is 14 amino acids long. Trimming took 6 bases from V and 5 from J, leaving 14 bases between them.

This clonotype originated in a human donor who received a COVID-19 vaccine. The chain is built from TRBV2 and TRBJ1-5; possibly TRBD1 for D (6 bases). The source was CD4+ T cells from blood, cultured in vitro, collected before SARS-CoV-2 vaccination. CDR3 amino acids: CASRERQADQPQHF. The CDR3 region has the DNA TGTGCCAGCAGGGAGAGACAGGCTGATCAGCCCCAGCATTTT. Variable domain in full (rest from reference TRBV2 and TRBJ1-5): EPEVTQTPSHQVTQMGQEVILRCVPISNHLYFYWYRQILGQKVEFLVSFYNNEISEKSEIFDDQFSVERPDGSNFTLKIRSTKLEDSAMYFCASRERQADQPQHFGDGTRLSIL.